The 24 T cell receptor beta chains below all came from one sample that was sequenced in a study of blood T cell repertoires in COVID-19. Some clones are missing from TCRdb's copy, which holds only in-frame ones; the method was immunoSEQ multiplex PCR. The sample holds about 320,000 clones, around 82% seen once. Sequenced input: peripheral blood. These receptors originate from a woman aged 45 to 65 with acute or convalescent COVID-19.

This clone occurred once. The rearrangement links TRBV18 to TRBJ1-5, with D uncertain. The length of the CDR3 is 13 residues. Germline lookup yields CDR1 KGHSH and CDR2 LQKENI. V was pared by 6 bases and J by 3 bases, with 9 bases between. CDR3 sequence reads: CASSSGYNQPQHF. The CDR3 DNA follows: TGTGCCAGCTCGTCCGGTTACAATCAGCCCCAGCATTTT.

This chain connects TRBV6-5 to TRBJ2-5, with a tentative D call TRBD2 (7 bases). The length of the CDR3 is 12 residues. The V end was cut by 8 bases, the J end by 4 bases, with 11 bases between. The germline gives CDR1 MNHEY, CDR2 SVGAGI. CDR3 sequence (DNA): TGTGCCAGCGAAGGGGGGGGAGAGACCCAGTACTTC. Encoded protein: CASEGGGETQYF.

V gene TRBV5-1 combines with J gene TRBJ2-4; 7 bases line up with TRBD1. With V trimmed by 3 bases and J by 6 bases, 15 bases remained unmatched. Germline CDR1 SGHRS, CDR2 YFSETQ. The CDR3 has 17 amino acids. CDR3 sequence (DNA): TGCGCCAGCAGCTCAACGCCCTTAGACAGGGCCCTAAACATTCAGTACTTC. The encoded protein is CASSSTPLDRALNIQYF.

The chain links TRBV19 to TRBJ1-5, with TRBD1 matching over 8 bases. CDR1 is LNHDA, CDR2 SQIVND, per germline (reference sequence). Germline trimming cut 7 bases from V and 7 bases from J; bases unmatched to any gene: 9. The CDR3 loop spans 14 amino acids. CDR3 loop: CASTRSGQGQPQHF. The CDR3 DNA sequence: TGTGCCAGTACTCGTTCTGGACAGGGACAGCCCCAGCATTTT.

V gene TRBV2 combines with J gene TRBJ2-1, with D maybe TRBD1 (5 bases). Between the trimmed V and J ends, which lost 7 bases and 4 bases, there was a span of 11 bases. CDR1 is SNHLY, CDR2 FYNNEI, per germline. The CDR3 length is 13 residues. The chain's CDR3 is CASIKDNYNEQFF. The DNA for the CDR3 is TGTGCCAGCATAAAGGACAATTACAATGAGCAGTTCTTC.

This clone was recorded once. The chain carries TRBV7-9 and TRBJ2-5, with 15 positions matching TRBD2. Trimming at V came to 6 bases and at J to 5 bases, leaving 7 bases not matched to a gene. This CDR3 has 16 amino acids. Per the germline V gene, CDR1 is SEHNR and CDR2 is FQNEAQ (reference sequence). The CDR3 DNA reads TGTGCCAGCAGTGAAGGACTAGCGGGAGGGGGTGAGACCCAGTACTTC. The encoded protein is CASSEGLAGGGETQYF.

The rearrangement uses TRBV19 and TRBJ1-1; a weak D match, TRBD1 (6 bases). CDR1 and CDR2 (germline): LNHDA, SQIVND (reference sequence). V was clipped by 6 bases and J by 1 base, with 15 bases between them. The CDR3 consists of 15 residues. This chain's CDR3 is CASSGVGQTNTEAFF. The CDR3 DNA reads TGTGCCAGTAGCGGCGTCGGACAGACGAACACTGAAGCTTTCTTT.

V usage is TRBV19 and J usage is TRBJ1-3; D remains unclear. The germline V and J ends were trimmed by 10 bases and 2 bases, with 9 bases remaining between them. Per the germline V gene, CDR1 is LNHDA and CDR2 is SQIVND (reference sequence). There are 12 residues in the CDR3. CDR3 residues: CATSSAGNTIYF. DNA of the CDR3: TGTGCCACCTCGAGCGCTGGAAACACCATATATTTT.

V usage is TRBV18 and J usage is TRBJ2-5; D might be TRBD2 (6 bases). In germline, CDR1 is KGHSH, CDR2 LQKENI. Between the trimmed V and J ends, which lost 3 bases and 5 bases, there was a span of 10 bases. The CDR3 sequence is 13 residues long. CDR3 amino acids: CASSPTSLETQYF. Here the CDR3 DNA reads TGTGCCAGCTCACCTACTAGCCTGGAGACCCAGTACTTC. Looking up the rest from reference TRBV18 and TRBJ2-5 gives the full variable domain: NAGVMQNPRHLVRRRGQEARLRCSPMKGHSHVYWYRQLPEEGLKFMVYLQKENIIDESGMPKERFSAEFPKEGPSILRIQQVVRGDSAAYFCASSPTSLETQYFGPGTRLLVL.

V and J are TRBV20-1 and TRBJ1-5; TRBD1 is a possible D gene (5 bases). Trimming removed 3 bases at V and 2 bases at J, with 14 bases between. In germline, CDR1 is DFQATT, CDR2 SNEGSKA (reference sequence). The CDR3 is 15 amino acids. In nucleotides, the CDR3 is TGCAGTGCTAGTCCCAGGGAGGACGGCAATCAGCCCCAGCATTTT. Its protein is CSASPREDGNQPQHF.

The genes are TRBV27 and TRBJ2-3; possible D gene TRBD2, 5 bases. Germline loops: CDR1 MNHEY, CDR2 SMNVEV (reference sequence). CDR3 length: 15 amino acids. The V and J ends lost 2 bases and 5 bases respectively, with 14 bases between them. The CDR3 loop reads CASSLRFRAGDTQYF. CDR3 nucleotide sequence: TGTGCCAGCAGTTTAAGGTTTAGGGCGGGAGATACGCAGTATTTT.

The rearrangement links TRBV2 to TRBJ1-4; 8 positions agree with TRBD1. The CDR3 contains 16 residues. J lost 1 base, V lost 10 bases, and 11 bases had no gene match. CDR1 SNHLY and CDR2 FYNNEI come from the germline V gene. This CDR3 is CATESGGEGTNEKLFF. The CDR3 DNA follows: TGTGCCACCGAGTCAGGGGGCGAGGGAACTAATGAAAAACTGTTTTTT. The complete variable domain, with remaining parts taken from reference TRBV2 and TRBJ1-4, reads EPEVTQTPSHQVTQMGQEVILRCVPISNHLYFYWYRQILGQKVEFLVSFYNNEISEKSEIFDDQFSVERPDGSNFTLKIRSTKLEDSAMYFCATESGGEGTNEKLFFGSGTQLSVL.

This chain uses TRBV7-9 with TRBJ2-2; weak D call: TRBD2 (5 bases). The length of the CDR3 is 15 residues. The germline CDR1 and CDR2 sequences are SEHNR and FQNEAQ (reference sequence). V was shortened by 4 bases and J by 1 base, with 10 bases between the two germline ends. The DNA for the CDR3 is TGTGCCAGCAGCTCGGGAACAGTGAACACCGGGGAGCTGTTTTTT. Amino acid sequence: CASSSGTVNTGELFF.

This clone came up many times. CDR3 coding DNA: TGTGCCAGCAGAATTTTACAGAACACTGAAGCTTTCTTT. It yields the protein CASRILQNTEAFF. The J gene is TRBJ1-1, the V gene TRBV6-6; D gene ambiguous. Trimming removed 6 bases from V and 1 base from J, with 9 bases in between. Germline CDR1 reads MNHNY; CDR2 reads SVGAGI (reference sequence). This CDR3 has 13 amino acids.

The chain is built from TRBV6-1 and TRBJ1-3; TRBD1 matches at 10 bases. The length of the CDR3 is 14 residues. CDR1 and CDR2 from the germline V gene are MNHNS and SASEGT. The V and J ends lost 2 bases and 10 bases, in that order; junction bases with no gene match: 5. CDR3 nucleotide sequence: TGTGCCAGCAGTGAAAGGGGACAGGGGAGTACCATATATTTT. This translates into CASSERGQGSTIYF.

This chain links TRBV27 with TRBJ2-7; TRBD1 matches at 8 bases. Germline values: CDR1 MNHEY, CDR2 SMNVEV (reference sequence). This CDR3 region has 13 residues. V trimming: 6 bases; J trimming: 5 bases; junction bases outside the gene matches: 6. The CDR3 sequence: CASSRTGLNEQYF. The CDR3 DNA sequence: TGTGCCAGCAGCCGGACAGGGCTTAACGAGCAGTACTTC.

The chain links TRBV10-3 to TRBJ2-2, with TRBD1 matching over 11 bases. This CDR3 contains 15 residues. V lost 2 bases and J lost 6; bases outside the gene matches: 2. In germline, CDR1 is ENHRY, CDR2 SYGVKD. Here the CDR3 reads CAISEVDRGPGELFF. CDR3 nucleotide sequence: TGTGCCATCAGTGAGGTGGACAGGGGGCCCGGGGAGCTGTTTTTT.

The rearrangement links TRBV5-4 to TRBJ2-1; 7 bases align to TRBD1. V shed 4 bases, J shed 0 bases, and the junction held 10 bases outside the gene matches. The germline V gene has CDR1 SGHNT and CDR2 YYREEE (reference sequence). CDR3 length: 17 residues. The CDR3 here is CASSQTNRGPSYNEQFF. For the CDR3, the DNA is TGTGCCAGCAGCCAAACAAACAGGGGCCCCTCCTACAATGAGCAGTTCTTC.

This chain connects TRBV6-2 or TRBV6-3 to TRBJ2-7, with D perhaps TRBD1 (6 bases). CDR1 MNHEY and CDR2 SVGEGT come from the germline V gene. V lost 2 bases and J lost 0, with 8 bases in between. The CDR3 consists of 14 residues. This chain's CDR3 is CASSYGDTSYEQYF. The CDR3 region has the DNA TGTGCCAGCAGTTACGGGGACACCTCCTACGAGCAGTACTTC.

The table lists this clone with a count of one. The chain has TRBV9 and TRBJ1-4; D is ambiguous. V was pared by 0 bases and J by 5 bases, with 17 bases between. The CDR3 spans 17 residues. Germline lookup yields CDR1 SGDLS and CDR2 YYNGEE. The CDR3 is CASSVGVPWAQNEKLFF. In DNA form, the CDR3 reads TGTGCCAGCAGCGTAGGCGTGCCCTGGGCTCAGAATGAAAAACTGTTTTTT. Full variable domain (missing parts from reference TRBV9 and TRBJ1-4): DSGVTQTPKHLITATGQRVTLRCSPRSGDLSVYWYQQSLDQGLQFLIQYYNGEERAKGNILERFSAQQFPDLHSELNLSSLELGDSALYFCASSVGVPWAQNEKLFFGSGTQLSVL.

J is TRBJ1-6 and V is TRBV2; 7 positions agree with TRBD1. Trimming cost V 6 bases and J 5 bases; bases outside gene matches: 4. Germline V CDR1 and CDR2: SNHLY, FYNNEI. The CDR3 consists of 14 residues. This CDR3 reads CASRVRGDNSPLHF. The DNA of the CDR3 is TGTGCCAGCAGAGTCAGGGGGGATAATTCACCCCTCCACTTT.

J is TRBJ2-7 and V is TRBV29-1; a possible D gene is TRBD1 (5 bases). Germline V gene sequence: CDR1 SQVTM, CDR2 ANQGSEA. The length of the CDR3 is 11 residues. The V and J ends lost 4 bases and 6 bases respectively, with 10 bases between them. The CDR3 reads CSVVAGPEQYV. The CDR3 DNA follows: TGCAGCGTTGTTGCAGGGCCCGAGCAGTACGTC.

The gene calls are TRBV3-1 (or the pseudogene TRBV3-2) and TRBJ2-4; D possibly corresponds to TRBD2 (5 bases). This CDR3 has 12 residues. Per the germline V gene, CDR1 is LGHDT and CDR2 is YNNKEL (reference sequence). Trimming removed 0 bases from V and 15 bases from J, with 12 bases in between. CDR3 in DNA: TGTGCCAGCAGCCAAGATCGAGGGTCACTGTACTTC. As protein: CASSQDRGSLYF.

The V and J genes are TRBV5-1 and TRBJ2-5; 9 positions match TRBD1. Losses at the gene ends were 3 bases for V and 5 bases for J; bases not matched to a gene: 11. Germline assignment: CDR1 SGHRS and CDR2 YFSETQ. The CDR3 loop spans 16 amino acids. DNA of the CDR3: TGCGCCAGCAGCTCTCTACCGAAAGGACAGGGGGAGACCCAGTACTTC. It is translated as CASSSLPKGQGETQYF. Together with reference TRBV5-1 and TRBJ2-5, the CDR3 gives the full variable domain: KAGVTQTPRYLIKTRGQQVTLSCSPISGHRSVSWYQQTPGQGLQFLFEYFSETQRNKGNFPGRFSGRQFSNSRSEMNVSTLELGDSALYLCASSSLPKGQGETQYFGPGTRLLVL.